This TCR beta chain was recovered during a study of blood T cell repertoires in COVID-19 (dated by TCRdb to the early 2020s). Notes on the research overall: Collaborator samples came from the United States, Italy and Spain and covered acute and convalescent phases of COVID-19. The material from the prospective study consisted of cDNA or gDNA derived from T cells, B-cell-depleted T cells, or PBMCs. Deeply sampled blood TCRbeta repertoires from subjects exposed to, actively infected with, or recovered from COVID-19 were included in the dataset. A freely available public database, intended as a resource for researchers studying the immune response to SARS-CoV-2, is where the repertoires were released. Samples were obtained from the ongoing ImmuneRACE study (first 160 participants) and from roughly 1,300 subjects provided by 6 global collaborators. The sample metadata nearly always contained a de-identified subject ID, COVID-19 status, age in years and sex. Where HLA class I and class II types were available, the types were taken from metadata supplied by the sample provider, not from assay-based typing. The research as a whole found: The quantity of clinical and demographic metadata differed by source and by participant and was supplied without curation.

TCRbeta CDR3 regions were amplified from genomic DNA by means of the immunoSEQ Assay, a bias-controlled multiplex PCR. The paper's data handling went like this. Nucleated cell counts per sample were estimated from amplification of reference gene primers within the assay. Sequence reads were collapsed and filtered to measure the absolute abundance of every unique TCRbeta CDR3 rearrangement. For each sample, productive Simpson clonality was calculated as the square root of Simpson's diversity index across productive rearrangements. TCRdb re-hosts the immuneACCESS table, in-frame sequences only. Its copies lack some clones; in the studies checked, an unresolved V gene accounts for under half of them, and the cause for the rest is not known. The V and J calls and clone size come from that table; D and trimming were worked out from the DNA. In all, the sample holds about 160,000 clones, and around 84% of those were seen once. The top ten constitute roughly 8% of the sample.

This clone was observed once. This receptor's antigen is unknown. There are no base qualities to consult, and no much larger clone falls within one base. Participants in the prospective study were aged about 18 to 100 years, lived in about two dozen United States geographic areas, and enrolled through a virtual design. To assign participants to cohorts, the prospective study relied on clinical history that participants themselves reported in a screening survey and a study questionnaire. Recovered participants in ImmuneRACE Cohort 3 were defined by two consecutive negative NP/OP PCR tests, clearance by a healthcare professional, or resolution of symptoms. Mobile phlebotomists in the prospective study collected whole blood, serum and a nasopharyngeal or oropharyngeal swab from every participant. Additional blood draws and questionnaires over an approximately two-month period could optionally be provided by prospective study participants. Before DNA extraction, blood samples from the prospective study were shipped at room temperature or frozen.

The sequencing sample was made of PBMCs or T cells enriched from blood (not recorded which). The clonotype was recovered from a woman aged 45-65 years who had recovered from COVID-19.

The DNA sequence follows: TGTGCCAGCAGTGGGGGGACGGCCAATGAAAAACTGTTTTTT. It codes for CASSGGTANEKLFF. The rearrangement combines TRBV27 with TRBJ1-4; TRBD1 is a possible D gene, resting on 5 matching bases. V loses 5 bases, J loses 5 bases, and the germline ends lie 12 bases apart. CDR1 and CDR2 (MNHEY, SMNVEV) derive from the germline V gene (reference sequence). There are 14 amino acids in the CDR3, from cysteine to phenylalanine inclusive. Only CDR3 DNA remains: 42 bases, in frame from the first base.